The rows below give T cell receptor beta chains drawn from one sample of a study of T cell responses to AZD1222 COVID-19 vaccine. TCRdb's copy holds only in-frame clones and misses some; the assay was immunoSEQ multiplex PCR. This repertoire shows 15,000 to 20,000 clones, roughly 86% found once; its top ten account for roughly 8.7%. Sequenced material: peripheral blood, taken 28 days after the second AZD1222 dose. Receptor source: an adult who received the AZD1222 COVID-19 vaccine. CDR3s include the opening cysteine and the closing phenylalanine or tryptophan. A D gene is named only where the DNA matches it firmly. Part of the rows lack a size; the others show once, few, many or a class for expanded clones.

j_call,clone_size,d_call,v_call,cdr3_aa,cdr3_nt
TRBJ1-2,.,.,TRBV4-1,CASSQGARDPNYGYTF,TGCGCCAGCAGCCAGGGGGCCAGGGATCCTAACTATGGCTACACCTTC
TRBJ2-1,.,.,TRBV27,CASSRPPRLSSYNEQFF,TGTGCCAGCAGTCGCCCCCCTAGATTGAGCTCCTACAATGAGCAGTTCTTC
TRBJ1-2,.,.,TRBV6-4,CASSDSPDSYGYTF,TGTGCCAGCAGTGACTCTCCAGACAGCTATGGCTACACCTTC
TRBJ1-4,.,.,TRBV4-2,CASSLNRLWLFF,TGTGCCAGCAGCCTAAACAGGCTTTGGCTGTTTTTT
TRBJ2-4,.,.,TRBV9,CASSVGAGMTKNIQYF,TGTGCCAGCAGCGTAGGAGCGGGTATGACCAAAAACATTCAGTACTTC
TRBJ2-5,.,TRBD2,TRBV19,CASSIGIAGPGETQYF,TGTGCCAGTAGTATAGGGATAGCGGGGCCTGGGGAGACCCAGTACTTC
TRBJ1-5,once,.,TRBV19,CATHLANSNQPQHF,TGTGCCACCCACCTCGCCAATAGCAATCAGCCCCAGCATTTT
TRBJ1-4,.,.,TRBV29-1,CSVVLGQNEKLFF,TGCAGCGTTGTTCTCGGACAAAATGAAAAACTGTTTTTT
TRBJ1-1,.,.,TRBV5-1,CASSRDGTNTEAFF,TGCGCCAGCAGTCGGGACGGGACGAACACTGAAGCTTTCTTT
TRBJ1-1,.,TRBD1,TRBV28,CASSPLFRDRNTEAFF,TGTGCCAGCAGTCCCCTTTTCCGGGACAGAAACACTGAAGCTTTCTTT
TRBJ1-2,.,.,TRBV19,CASSIGGANYGYTF,TGTGCCAGTAGTATAGGTGGGGCTAACTATGGCTACACCTTC
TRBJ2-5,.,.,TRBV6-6,CASSRRGLYQETQYF,TGTGCCAGCAGTCGGAGGGGTCTGTACCAAGAGACCCAGTACTTC
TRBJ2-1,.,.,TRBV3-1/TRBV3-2,CASSHIGLRKNTWGEQFF,TGTGCCAGCAGCCATATTGGGCTCAGGAAAAACACATGGGGTGAGCAGTTCTTC
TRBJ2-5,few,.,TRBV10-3,CAISGQTGTWETQYF,TGTGCCATCAGTGGCCAAACGGGCACCTGGGAGACCCAGTACTTC
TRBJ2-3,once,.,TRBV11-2,CASSLVGGPTDTQYF,TGTGCCAGCAGCTTAGTCGGGGGCCCCACAGATACGCAGTATTTT
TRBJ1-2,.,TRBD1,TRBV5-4,CASKINRGGIDGYTF,TGTGCCAGCAAAATAAACAGGGGAGGGATTGATGGCTACACCTTC
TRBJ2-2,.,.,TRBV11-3,CASSLIGGPNTGELFF,TGTGCCAGCAGCTTAATAGGGGGGCCGAACACCGGGGAGCTGTTTTTT
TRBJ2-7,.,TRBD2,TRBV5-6,CASNQGGSGEQYF,TGTGCCAGCAACCAGGGAGGTAGCGGGGAGCAGTACTTC
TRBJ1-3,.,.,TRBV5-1,CASSPEMGAGNTIYF,TGCGCCAGCAGCCCCGAAATGGGGGCTGGAAACACCATATATTTT
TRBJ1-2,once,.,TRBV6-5,CASSYSGANYGYTF,TGTGCCAGCAGTTACTCTGGGGCTAACTATGGCTACACCTTC
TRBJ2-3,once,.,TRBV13,CASSPHGASTDTQYF,TGTGCCAGCAGCCCCCATGGCGCAAGCACAGATACGCAGTATTTT
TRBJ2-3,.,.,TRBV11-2,CASSLGTARDTQYF,TGTGCCAGCAGCTTAGGGACGGCCCGGGATACGCAGTATTTT
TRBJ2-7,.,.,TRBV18,CASSPTPRRYEQYF,TGTGCCAGCTCACCGACCCCCAGGCGCTACGAGCAGTACTTC
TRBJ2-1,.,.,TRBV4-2,CASSQGQLRNNEQFF,TGTGCCAGCAGCCAAGGACAGCTACGGAACAATGAGCAGTTCTTC
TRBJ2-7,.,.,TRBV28,CASSSPRYREQYF,TGTGCCAGCAGTTCCCCACGGTATCGCGAGCAGTACTTC
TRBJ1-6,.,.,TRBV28,CASRFDSPVGNSPLHF,TGTGCCAGCAGATTCGACAGCCCCGTCGGTAATTCACCCCTCCACTTT
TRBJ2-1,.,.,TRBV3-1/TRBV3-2,CASSQGGVAEQFF,TGTGCCAGCAGCCAAGGGGGAGTAGCCGAACAGTTCTTC
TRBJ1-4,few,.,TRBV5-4,CASSLDGGANEKLFF,TGTGCCAGCAGCTTGGACGGGGGTGCTAATGAAAAACTGTTTTTT
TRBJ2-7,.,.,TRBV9,CASSVRGEFVYEQYF,TGTGCCAGCAGCGTGAGGGGGGAATTCGTCTACGAGCAGTACTTC
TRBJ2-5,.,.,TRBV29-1,CSVGEVAALQETQYF,TGCAGCGTTGGGGAGGTAGCGGCTTTACAAGAGACCCAGTACTTC
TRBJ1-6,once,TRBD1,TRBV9,CASSATGQAINNSPLHF,TGTGCCAGCAGCGCCACCGGACAGGCAATAAATAATTCACCCCTCCACTTT
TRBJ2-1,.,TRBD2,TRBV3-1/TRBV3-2,CASSQDLAGGTYNEQFF,TGTGCCAGCAGCCAAGATTTGGCGGGAGGTACCTACAATGAGCAGTTCTTC
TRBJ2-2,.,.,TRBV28,CASKIRGLKNTGELFF,TGTGCCAGCAAGATCAGGGGACTTAAGAACACCGGGGAGCTGTTTTTT
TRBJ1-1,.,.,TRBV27,CASSSVSEGGTEAFF,TGTGCCAGCAGTTCGGTCAGCGAGGGAGGGACTGAAGCTTTCTTT
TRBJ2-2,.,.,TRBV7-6,CASSRVHFSGELFF,TGTGCCAGCAGCCGGGTTCACTTTTCCGGGGAGCTGTTTTTT
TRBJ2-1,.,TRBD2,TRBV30,CAWTSGFYNEQFF,TGTGCCTGGACTAGCGGTTTTTACAATGAGCAGTTCTTC
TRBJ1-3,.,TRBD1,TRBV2,CASSERTGPSGNTIYF,TGTGCCAGCAGTGAGCGGACAGGGCCCTCTGGAAACACCATATATTTT
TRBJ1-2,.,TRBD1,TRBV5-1,CASSYQGGQGLGYTF,TGCGCCAGCAGCTACCAGGGGGGTCAGGGCCTCGGCTACACCTTC
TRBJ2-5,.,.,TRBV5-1,CASSLGLQETQYF,TGCGCCAGCAGCTTGGGTCTACAAGAGACCCAGTACTTC
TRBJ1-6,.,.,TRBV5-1,CASSLTPISGSPLHF,TGCGCCAGCAGCCTTACCCCTATATCTGGATCACCCCTCCACTTT
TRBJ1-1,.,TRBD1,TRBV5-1,CASSPGDREFNTEAFF,TGCGCCAGCAGCCCAGGGGACAGGGAGTTTAACACTGAAGCTTTCTTT
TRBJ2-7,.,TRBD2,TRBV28,CASSTTVKLAGGQGGEQYF,TGTGCCAGCAGCACAACGGTCAAACTAGCGGGAGGCCAAGGAGGGGAGCAGTACTTC
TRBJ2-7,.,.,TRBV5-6,CASSLANSGHEQYF,TGTGCCAGCAGCTTGGCTAATAGCGGACACGAGCAGTACTTC
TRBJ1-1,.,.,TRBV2,CASNPVGNTEAFF,TGTGCCAGCAACCCAGTGGGAAACACTGAAGCTTTCTTT
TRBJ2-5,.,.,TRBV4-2,CASSLWDKPYF,TGTGCCAGCAGCCTATGGGACAAGCCCTACTTC
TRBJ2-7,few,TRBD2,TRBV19,CASSIDAVGGTYDEQYF,TGTGCCAGTAGTATAGATGCGGTCGGGGGGACCTACGACGAGCAGTACTTC
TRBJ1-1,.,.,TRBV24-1,CATSEAAGTEAFF,TGTGCCACCAGTGAAGCCGCAGGCACTGAAGCTTTCTTT
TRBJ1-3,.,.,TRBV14,CASSLRTLGNTIYF,TGTGCCAGCAGCCTGAGGACTCTAGGAAACACCATATATTTT